The clone carrying this T cell receptor beta chain was seen only once. The CDR3 spans 14 residues. Germline V CDR1 and CDR2: SGHNT, YYREEE (reference sequence). V shed 5 bases, J shed 2 bases, and the junction held 4 bases outside the gene matches. This sample was included in a study of T cell changes during pregnancy in multiple sclerosis. Generated by immunoSEQ multiplex PCR, the TCRdb table keeps only in-frame clones and is missing some. The sample yields tens of thousands of clones, around 93% seen once. The sequence was obtained from a female donor with multiple sclerosis, enrolled in a pregnancy study. The material was peripheral blood, obtained after pregnancy. The V gene is TRBV5-4, the J gene TRBJ2-3; 8 bases line up with TRBD1. The CDR3 protein is CASRRTGNTDTQYF. The DNA for the CDR3 is TGTGCCAGCAGACGGACAGGGAACACAGATACGCAGTATTTT.